The T cell receptor beta chain under discussion was sequenced for a study of T-cell reconstitution after alpha-beta-depleted transplantation in children. After removal of 5 bases from V and 4 bases from J, the junction contained 7 bases not matched to a gene. The CDR3 has 16 amino acids. The germline gives CDR1 MDHEN, CDR2 SYDVKM. Study-level points and caveats: Expanded graft clones, several hundred of them, were reportedly the source of alpha-beta T cells about two months after transplant.

This clonotype was recorded many times. The antigen is unknown. Unique molecular identifiers were incorporated into the prepared TCRbeta library. TCRdb passed the PCR reads through MiXCR, listing each CDR3 protein once. The sample consists of about 200,000 distinct CDR3 sequences, 5% to 6.5% of them appearing once. J is TRBJ2-1 and V is TRBV28; TRBD2 aligns across 11 bases. Sequences were derived from PBMCs, sampled before TCRalphabeta/CD19-depleted stem cell transplant. This receptor was taken from a girl less than two years old with combined immunodeficiency, due to receive a stem cell transplant. CDR3 sequence: CASSMRTSGYYNEQFF. The CDR3 bases are TGTGCCAGCAGTATGCGGACTAGCGGGTATTACAATGAGCAGTTCTTC.